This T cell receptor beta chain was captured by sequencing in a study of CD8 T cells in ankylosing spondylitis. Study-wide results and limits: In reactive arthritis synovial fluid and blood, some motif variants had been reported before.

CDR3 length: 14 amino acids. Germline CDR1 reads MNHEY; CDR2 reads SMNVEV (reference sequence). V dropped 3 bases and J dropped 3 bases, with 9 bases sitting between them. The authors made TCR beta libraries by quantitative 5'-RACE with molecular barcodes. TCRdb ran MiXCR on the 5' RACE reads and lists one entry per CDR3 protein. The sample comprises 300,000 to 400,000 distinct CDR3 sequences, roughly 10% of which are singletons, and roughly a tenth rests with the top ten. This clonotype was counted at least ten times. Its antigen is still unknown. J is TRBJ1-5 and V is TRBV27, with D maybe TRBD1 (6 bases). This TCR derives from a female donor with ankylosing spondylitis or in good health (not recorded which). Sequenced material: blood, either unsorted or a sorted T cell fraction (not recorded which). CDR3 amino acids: CASSFWGANQPQHF. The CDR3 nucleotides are TGTGCCAGCAGTTTTTGGGGGGCCAATCAGCCCCAGCATTTT.